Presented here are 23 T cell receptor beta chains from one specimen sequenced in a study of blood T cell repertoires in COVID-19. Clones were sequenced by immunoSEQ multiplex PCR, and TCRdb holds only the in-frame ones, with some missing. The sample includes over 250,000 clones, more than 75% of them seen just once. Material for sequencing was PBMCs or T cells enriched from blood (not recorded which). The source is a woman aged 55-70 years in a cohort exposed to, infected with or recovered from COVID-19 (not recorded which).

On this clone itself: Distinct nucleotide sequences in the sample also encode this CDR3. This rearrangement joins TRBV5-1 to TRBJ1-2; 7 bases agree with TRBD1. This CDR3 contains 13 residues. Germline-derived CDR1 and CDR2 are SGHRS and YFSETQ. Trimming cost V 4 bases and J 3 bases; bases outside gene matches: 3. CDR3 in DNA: TGCGCCAGCAGCCTTACAGGGGACTATGGCTACACCTTC. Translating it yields CASSLTGDYGYTF.

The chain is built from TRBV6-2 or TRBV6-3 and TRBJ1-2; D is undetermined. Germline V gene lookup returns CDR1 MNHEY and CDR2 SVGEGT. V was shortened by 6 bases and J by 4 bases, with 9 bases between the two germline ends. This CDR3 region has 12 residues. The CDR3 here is CASSATLYGYTF. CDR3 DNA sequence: TGTGCCAGCAGCGCGACACTCTATGGCTACACCTTC.

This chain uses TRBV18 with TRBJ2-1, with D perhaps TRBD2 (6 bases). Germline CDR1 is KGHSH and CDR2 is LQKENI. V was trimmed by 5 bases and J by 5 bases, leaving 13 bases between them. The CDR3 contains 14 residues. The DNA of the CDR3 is TGTGCCAGCTCAGGCGCTAGCGCCCACAATGAGCAGTTCTTC. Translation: CASSGASAHNEQFF.

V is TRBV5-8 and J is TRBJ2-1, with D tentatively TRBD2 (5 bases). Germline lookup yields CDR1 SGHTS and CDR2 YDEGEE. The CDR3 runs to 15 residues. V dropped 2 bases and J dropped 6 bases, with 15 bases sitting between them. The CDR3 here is CASSFGSLRGNEQFF. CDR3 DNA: TGTGCCAGCAGCTTTGGTTCCCTTCGGGGCAATGAGCAGTTCTTC.

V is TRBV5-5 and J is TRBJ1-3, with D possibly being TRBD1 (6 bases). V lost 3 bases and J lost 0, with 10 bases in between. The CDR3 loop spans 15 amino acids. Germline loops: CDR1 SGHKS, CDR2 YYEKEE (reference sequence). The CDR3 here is CASSSGADSGNTIYF. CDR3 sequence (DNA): TGTGCCAGCAGCTCAGGGGCTGACTCTGGAAACACCATATATTTT.

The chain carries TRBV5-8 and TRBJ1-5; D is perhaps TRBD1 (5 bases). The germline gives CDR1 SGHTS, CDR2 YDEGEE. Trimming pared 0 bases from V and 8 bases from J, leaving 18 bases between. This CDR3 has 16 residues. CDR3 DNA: TGTGCCAGCAGCTTGGCCCCCGGGGGGAGAAGCAAGCCCCAGCATTTT. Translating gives CASSLAPGGRSKPQHF.

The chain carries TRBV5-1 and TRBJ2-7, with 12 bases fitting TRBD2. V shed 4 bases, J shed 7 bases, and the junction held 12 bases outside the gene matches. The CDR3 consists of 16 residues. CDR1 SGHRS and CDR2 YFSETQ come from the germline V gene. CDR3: CASSPLPLAGGQEQYF. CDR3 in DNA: TGCGCCAGCAGCCCCCTCCCCCTAGCGGGAGGGCAGGAGCAGTACTTC.

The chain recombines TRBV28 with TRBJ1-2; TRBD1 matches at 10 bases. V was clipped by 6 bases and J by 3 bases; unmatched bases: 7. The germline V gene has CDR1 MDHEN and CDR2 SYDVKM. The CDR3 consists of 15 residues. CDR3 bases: TGTGCCAGCAGCCCCGGGACAGGGGTGTACTATGGCTACACCTTC. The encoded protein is CASSPGTGVYYGYTF.

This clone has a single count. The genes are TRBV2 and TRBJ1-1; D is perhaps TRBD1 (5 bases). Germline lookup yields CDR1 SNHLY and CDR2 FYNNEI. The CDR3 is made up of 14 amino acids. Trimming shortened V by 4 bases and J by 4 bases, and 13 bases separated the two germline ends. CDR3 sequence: CASSVLQGVTEAFF. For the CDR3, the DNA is TGTGCCAGCAGTGTACTACAAGGGGTCACTGAAGCTTTCTTT.

The CDR3 DNA sequence: TGTGCCAGCAGCTTATTTCCAGCTAACTATGGCTACACCTTC. Its protein is CASSLFPANYGYTF. The rearrangement uses TRBV7-8 and TRBJ1-2; D uncertain. Per the germline V gene, CDR1 is SGHVS and CDR2 is FQNEAQ. V was shortened by 2 bases and J by 0 bases, with 7 bases between the two germline ends. The CDR3 is 14 residues long.

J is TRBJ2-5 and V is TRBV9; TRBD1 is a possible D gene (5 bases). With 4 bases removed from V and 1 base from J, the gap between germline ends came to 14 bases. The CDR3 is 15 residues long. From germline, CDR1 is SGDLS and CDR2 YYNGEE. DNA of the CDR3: TGTGCCAGCAGCCCCTCCCAGGGTCCCCAAGAGACCCAGTACTTC. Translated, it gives CASSPSQGPQETQYF.

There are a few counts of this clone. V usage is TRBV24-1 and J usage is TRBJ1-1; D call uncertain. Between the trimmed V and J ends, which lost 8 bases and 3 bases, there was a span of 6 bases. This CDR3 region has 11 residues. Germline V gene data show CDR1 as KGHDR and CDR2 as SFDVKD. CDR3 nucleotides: TGTGCCACCAACATCGACACTGAAGCTTTCTTT. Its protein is CATNIDTEAFF.

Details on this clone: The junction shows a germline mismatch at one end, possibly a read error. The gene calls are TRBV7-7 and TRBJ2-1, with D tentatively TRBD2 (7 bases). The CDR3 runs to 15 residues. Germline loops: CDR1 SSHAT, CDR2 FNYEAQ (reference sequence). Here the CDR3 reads CASSLTSPGQGEQFF. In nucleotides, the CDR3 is TGTGCTAGCAGCTTGACTAGCCCGGGTCAGGGGGAGCAGTTCTTC.

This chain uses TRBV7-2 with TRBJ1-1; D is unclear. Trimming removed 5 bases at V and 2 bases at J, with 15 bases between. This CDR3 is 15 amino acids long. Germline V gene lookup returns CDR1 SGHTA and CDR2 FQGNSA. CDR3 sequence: CASSPNSNLNTEAFF. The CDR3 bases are TGTGCCAGCAGCCCCAACAGCAATCTAAACACTGAAGCTTTCTTT.

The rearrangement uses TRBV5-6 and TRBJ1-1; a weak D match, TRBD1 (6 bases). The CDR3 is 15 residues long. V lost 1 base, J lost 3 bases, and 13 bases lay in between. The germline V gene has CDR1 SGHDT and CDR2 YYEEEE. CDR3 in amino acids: CASSLYGGADTEAFF. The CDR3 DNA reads TGTGCCAGCAGCTTGTATGGGGGGGCGGACACTGAAGCTTTCTTT.

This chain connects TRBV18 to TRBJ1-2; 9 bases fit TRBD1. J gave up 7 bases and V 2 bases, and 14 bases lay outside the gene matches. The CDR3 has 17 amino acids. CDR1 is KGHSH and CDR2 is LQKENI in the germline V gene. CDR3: CASSPVDNRGRRSGYTF. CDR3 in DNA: TGTGCCAGCTCACCAGTTGATAACAGGGGGCGTCGAAGTGGCTACACCTTC.

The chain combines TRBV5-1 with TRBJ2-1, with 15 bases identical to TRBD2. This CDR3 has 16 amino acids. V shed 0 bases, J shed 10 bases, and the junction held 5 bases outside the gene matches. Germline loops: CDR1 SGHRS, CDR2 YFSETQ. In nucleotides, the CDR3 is TGCGCCAGCAGCTTGGGGACTAGCGGGAGGGCGGAGGAGCAGTTCTTC. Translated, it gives CASSLGTSGRAEEQFF.

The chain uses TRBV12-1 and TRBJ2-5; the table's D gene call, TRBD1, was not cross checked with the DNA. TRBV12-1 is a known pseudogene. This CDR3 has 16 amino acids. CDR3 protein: CASTNPAGMLQETQYF. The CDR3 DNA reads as TGTGCCAGCACCAATCCTGCAGGGATGCTACAAGAGACCCAGTACTTC.

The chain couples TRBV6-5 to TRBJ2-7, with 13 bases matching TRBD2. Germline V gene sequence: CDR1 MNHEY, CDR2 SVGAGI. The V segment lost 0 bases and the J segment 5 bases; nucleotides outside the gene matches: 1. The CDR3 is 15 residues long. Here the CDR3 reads CASSYSGTSGNEQYF. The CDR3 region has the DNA TGTGCCAGCAGTTACTCTGGGACTAGCGGGAACGAGCAGTACTTC.

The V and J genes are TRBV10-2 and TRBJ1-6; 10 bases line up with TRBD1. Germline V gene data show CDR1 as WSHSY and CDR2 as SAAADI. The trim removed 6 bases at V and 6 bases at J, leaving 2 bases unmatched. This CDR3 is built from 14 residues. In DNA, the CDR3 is TGCGCCAGCAGGACAGGGGGCTTTAATTCACCCCTCCACTTT. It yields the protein CASRTGGFNSPLHF.

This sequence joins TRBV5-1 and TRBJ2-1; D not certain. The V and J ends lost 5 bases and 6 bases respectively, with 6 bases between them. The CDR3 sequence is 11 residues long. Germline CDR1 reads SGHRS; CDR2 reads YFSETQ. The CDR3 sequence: CASSSRNEQFF. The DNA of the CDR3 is TGCGCCAGCAGTTCCCGCAATGAGCAGTTCTTC.

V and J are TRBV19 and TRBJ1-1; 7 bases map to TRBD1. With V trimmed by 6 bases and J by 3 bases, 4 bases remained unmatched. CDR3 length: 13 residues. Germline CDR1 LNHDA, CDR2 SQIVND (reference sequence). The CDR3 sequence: CASSPRGDTEAFF. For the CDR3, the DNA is TGTGCCAGTAGCCCCAGGGGGGACACTGAAGCTTTCTTT.

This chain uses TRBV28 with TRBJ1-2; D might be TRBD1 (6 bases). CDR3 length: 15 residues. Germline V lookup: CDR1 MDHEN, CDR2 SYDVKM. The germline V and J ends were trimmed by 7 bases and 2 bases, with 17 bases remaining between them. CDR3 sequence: CASIQGNWGNYGYTF. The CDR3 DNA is TGTGCCAGCATCCAGGGGAATTGGGGGAACTATGGCTACACCTTC.